Listed below are T cell receptor beta chains from one sample, sequenced in a study of identical twins. MiXCR was run by TCRdb on the 5' RACE reads, yielding one entry per CDR3 protein. The repertoire includes nearly 900,000 distinct CDR3 sequences, 9% to 15% of them detected once, and around 1.5% sits in the top ten. This sample also belongs to another study, concerning yellow fever vaccine responses in identical twins.

Sequenced input: PBMCs. The receptors derive from a young woman in good health. Each CDR3 is given with its conserved first and last residue. The order of the fields is D gene, J gene, V gene, clone size, CDR3 DNA, CDR3 protein. The D gene is left open where the match is weak. The size field is filled for only some rows; it gives once, few, many or a size class.

d_gene: TRBD1; j_gene: TRBJ2-5; v_gene: TRBV7-9; abundance: few; CDR3nt: TGTGCCAGCAGCTCAAACACAGGGGAAGAGACCCAGTACTTC; CDR3aa: CASSSNTGEETQYF
d_gene: NA; j_gene: TRBJ1-1; v_gene: TRBV2; abundance: NA; CDR3nt: TGTGCCAGCAGTGAAGCGCTTCGGGTGAACACTGAAGCTTTCTTT; CDR3aa: CASSEALRVNTEAFF
d_gene: NA; j_gene: TRBJ2-7; v_gene: TRBV5-8; abundance: few; CDR3nt: TGTGCCAGCAGCTCTACTAAAATGAATGTCGAGCAGTACTTC; CDR3aa: CASSSTKMNVEQYF
d_gene: NA; j_gene: TRBJ2-2; v_gene: TRBV6-1; abundance: NA; CDR3nt: TGTGCCAGCAGGGAGACAGCGAACACCGGGGAGCTGTTTTTT; CDR3aa: CASRETANTGELFF
d_gene: NA; j_gene: TRBJ2-2; v_gene: TRBV3-1; abundance: NA; CDR3nt: TGTGCCAGCAGCCATGCGGACACCGGGGAGCTGTTTTTT; CDR3aa: CASSHADTGELFF
d_gene: TRBD2; j_gene: TRBJ2-1; v_gene: TRBV5-1; abundance: many; CDR3nt: TGCGCCAGCAGCTCCGGGACTACCCCCACCTATGAGCAGTTCTTC; CDR3aa: CASSSGTTPTYEQFF
d_gene: NA; j_gene: TRBJ2-1; v_gene: TRBV7-9; abundance: many; CDR3nt: TGTGCCAGCACCGTGACTGGGGGGACGGACAATGAGCAGTTCTTC; CDR3aa: CASTVTGGTDNEQFF
d_gene: NA; j_gene: TRBJ1-2; v_gene: TRBV12-3/TRBV12-4; abundance: NA; CDR3nt: TGTGCCAGCAGATACGGAGGAGGAAGCAGCCACTATGGCTACACCTTC; CDR3aa: CASRYGGGSSHYGYTF
d_gene: TRBD1; j_gene: TRBJ2-6; v_gene: TRBV6-5; abundance: NA; CDR3nt: TGTGCCAGCAGTTACTTCCAGGGGGCCTCTGGGGCCAACGTCCTGACTTTC; CDR3aa: CASSYFQGASGANVLTF
d_gene: NA; j_gene: TRBJ1-5; v_gene: TRBV10-3; abundance: NA; CDR3nt: TGTGCCATCAGTGGGGGGTCGGGGCGGAGCAATCAGCCCCAGCATTTT; CDR3aa: CAISGGSGRSNQPQHF
d_gene: NA; j_gene: TRBJ2-7; v_gene: TRBV15; abundance: NA; CDR3nt: TGTGCCACCAGCAGAGATGCGGCTACCTACGAGCAGTACTTC; CDR3aa: CATSRDAATYEQYF
d_gene: TRBD1; j_gene: TRBJ1-1; v_gene: TRBV7-9; abundance: few; CDR3nt: TGTGCCAGCAGCTTTGATTTGACAGGGATGATCACTGAAGCTTTCTTT; CDR3aa: CASSFDLTGMITEAFF
d_gene: TRBD2; j_gene: TRBJ2-1; v_gene: TRBV29-1; abundance: few; CDR3nt: TGCAGCGTTCACGCCGGGACTAGCGGGAGGGCCTCGTACAATGAGCAGTTCTTC; CDR3aa: CSVHAGTSGRASYNEQFF
d_gene: NA; j_gene: TRBJ2-3; v_gene: TRBV12-3/TRBV12-4; abundance: many; CDR3nt: TGTGCCAGCAGTTTTATGACCTACCCCACAGATACGCAGTATTTT; CDR3aa: CASSFMTYPTDTQYF
d_gene: NA; j_gene: TRBJ2-7; v_gene: TRBV5-1; abundance: NA; CDR3nt: TGCGCCAGCAGCCCCACCCAGGGCATATCTTCCTACGAGCAGTACTTC; CDR3aa: CASSPTQGISSYEQYF
d_gene: NA; j_gene: TRBJ2-2; v_gene: TRBV12-3/TRBV12-4; abundance: few; CDR3nt: TGTGCCAGCAGTTTAGGGGCGGGGTATTCGGGCACCGGGGAGCTGTTTTTT; CDR3aa: CASSLGAGYSGTGELFF
d_gene: NA; j_gene: TRBJ2-5; v_gene: TRBV3-1; abundance: few; CDR3nt: TGTGCCAGCAGCCAAGAAAGGCCCGGGCGGGACCAAGAGACCCAGTACTTC; CDR3aa: CASSQERPGRDQETQYF
d_gene: TRBD1; j_gene: TRBJ2-5; v_gene: TRBV5-5; abundance: NA; CDR3nt: TGTGCCAGCAGAACCGGGACAGGGGATTTTGAGACCCAGTACTTC; CDR3aa: CASRTGTGDFETQYF
d_gene: TRBD1; j_gene: TRBJ2-5; v_gene: TRBV6-5; abundance: many; CDR3nt: TGTGCCAGCAGTTACTTTGCCGGGACAGAAGAGACCCAGTACTTC; CDR3aa: CASSYFAGTEETQYF
d_gene: NA; j_gene: TRBJ2-3; v_gene: TRBV5-5; abundance: many; CDR3nt: TGTGCCAGCAGCCCGGGATTCGGTTTGAATACGCAGTATTTT; CDR3aa: CASSPGFGLNTQYF
d_gene: NA; j_gene: TRBJ1-5; v_gene: TRBV6-1; abundance: many; CDR3nt: TGTGCCAGCAGTGAGAGGGGTGGGGGTCAGCCCCAGCATTTT; CDR3aa: CASSERGGGQPQHF
d_gene: TRBD2; j_gene: TRBJ2-7; v_gene: TRBV7-6; abundance: few; CDR3nt: TGTGCCAGCAGCTCTAGCGGGGCCAACTCCTACGAGCAGTACTTC; CDR3aa: CASSSSGANSYEQYF
d_gene: NA; j_gene: TRBJ1-3; v_gene: TRBV12-3/TRBV12-4; abundance: many; CDR3nt: TGTGCCAGCAGACCAACAGGGTCATCTGGAAACACCATATATTTT; CDR3aa: CASRPTGSSGNTIYF
d_gene: NA; j_gene: TRBJ2-1; v_gene: TRBV7-9; abundance: NA; CDR3nt: TGTGCCAGCAGCGTCCGGGACCACTTC; CDR3aa: CASSVRDHF
d_gene: NA; j_gene: TRBJ1-1; v_gene: TRBV4-2; abundance: few; CDR3nt: TGTGCCAGCAGCCAAGATCGAGCTCGGGGGGCAGGGGACACTGAAGCTTTCTTT; CDR3aa: CASSQDRARGAGDTEAFF
d_gene: NA; j_gene: TRBJ1-3; v_gene: TRBV2; abundance: many; CDR3nt: TGTGCCAGCAGTGCAAACGGTCTTGGAAACACCATATATTTT; CDR3aa: CASSANGLGNTIYF
d_gene: TRBD1; j_gene: TRBJ2-1; v_gene: TRBV6-2/TRBV6-3; abundance: few; CDR3nt: TGTGCCAGCAGTTATGTAACAGGGGGCAATGAGCAGTTCTTC; CDR3aa: CASSYVTGGNEQFF
d_gene: NA; j_gene: TRBJ2-1; v_gene: TRBV4-1; abundance: NA; CDR3nt: TGCGCCAGCAGCCAACTGCCAGGGGACGCTCAGTTCTTC; CDR3aa: CASSQLPGDAQFF
d_gene: NA; j_gene: TRBJ1-2; v_gene: TRBV7-2; abundance: few; CDR3nt: TGTGCCAGCAGCGCGGAATATGGCTACACCTTC; CDR3aa: CASSAEYGYTF
d_gene: NA; j_gene: TRBJ2-5; v_gene: TRBV13; abundance: once; CDR3nt: TGTGCCAGCAGCCTAAGGGGGGGAGGGACCCAAGAGACCCAGTACTTC; CDR3aa: CASSLRGGGTQETQYF
d_gene: NA; j_gene: TRBJ2-7; v_gene: TRBV10-3; abundance: NA; CDR3nt: TGTGCCATCACCGGAATGTGGGGCTACGAGCAGTACTTC; CDR3aa: CAITGMWGYEQYF
d_gene: NA; j_gene: TRBJ2-3; v_gene: TRBV4-1; abundance: NA; CDR3nt: TGCGCCAGCCAGACTCGGGGAGCCCGCACAGATACGCAGTATTTT; CDR3aa: CASQTRGARTDTQYF
d_gene: TRBD2; j_gene: TRBJ2-3; v_gene: TRBV12-5; abundance: NA; CDR3nt: TGTGCTAGTGGTTATAGCGGGAGGACTAGCACAGATACGCAGTATTTT; CDR3aa: CASGYSGRTSTDTQYF
d_gene: TRBD2; j_gene: TRBJ2-5; v_gene: TRBV9; abundance: NA; CDR3nt: TGTGCCAGCACTCGAACCGGGACTAGCGGGAGAGAGACCCAGTACTTC; CDR3aa: CASTRTGTSGRETQYF
d_gene: NA; j_gene: TRBJ2-4; v_gene: TRBV27; abundance: NA; CDR3nt: TGTGCCAGCCAGGGGGGAAACATTCAGTACTTC; CDR3aa: CASQGGNIQYF
d_gene: TRBD1; j_gene: TRBJ2-6; v_gene: TRBV9; abundance: NA; CDR3nt: TGTGCCAGCAGCCCCCGGGACAGGACGGGGGCTGGGGCCAACGTCCTGACTTTC; CDR3aa: CASSPRDRTGAGANVLTF
d_gene: NA; j_gene: TRBJ2-1; v_gene: TRBV12-3/TRBV12-4; abundance: many; CDR3nt: TGTGCCAGCAGTCCCCAGGGCAGTGAGCAGTTCTTC; CDR3aa: CASSPQGSEQFF
d_gene: NA; j_gene: TRBJ2-3; v_gene: TRBV20-1; abundance: many; CDR3nt: TGCAGTGCTAGAGATATCCGAGCAGGCACAGATACGCAGTATTTT; CDR3aa: CSARDIRAGTDTQYF
d_gene: TRBD2; j_gene: TRBJ2-3; v_gene: TRBV20-1; abundance: NA; CDR3nt: TGCAGTGCTAGATCAACGAGCGGGGCCACAGATACGCAGTATTTT; CDR3aa: CSARSTSGATDTQYF
d_gene: TRBD2; j_gene: TRBJ2-3; v_gene: TRBV12-3/TRBV12-4; abundance: few; CDR3nt: TGTGCCAGCAGTTTAAAGAAAGCGGGGGTGCGGGATACGCAGTATTTT; CDR3aa: CASSLKKAGVRDTQYF
d_gene: NA; j_gene: TRBJ2-7; v_gene: TRBV20-1; abundance: few; CDR3nt: TGCAGTGCGGGATTCGGCGGGCGAGACTCCTACGAGCAGTACTTC; CDR3aa: CSAGFGGRDSYEQYF
d_gene: TRBD2; j_gene: TRBJ2-2; v_gene: TRBV12-3/TRBV12-4; abundance: many; CDR3nt: TGTGCCAGCAGTTCATCTAGCGGGGCCTCCACCGGGGAGCTGTTTTTT; CDR3aa: CASSSSSGASTGELFF
d_gene: NA; j_gene: TRBJ2-2; v_gene: TRBV3-1; abundance: NA; CDR3nt: TGTGCCAGCAGCCAGAGTTGGCAAGGGAACACCGGGGAGCTGTTTTTT; CDR3aa: CASSQSWQGNTGELFF
d_gene: TRBD1; j_gene: TRBJ2-7; v_gene: TRBV7-6; abundance: once; CDR3nt: TGTGCCAGCAGCCCGAGCCGGGACAGGGGACGTCTACGGCAGTACTTC; CDR3aa: CASSPSRDRGRLRQYF
d_gene: NA; j_gene: TRBJ2-1; v_gene: TRBV29-1; abundance: few; CDR3nt: TGCAGCGTTGAGGGCATAGGGACCTACAATGAGCAGTTCTTC; CDR3aa: CSVEGIGTYNEQFF
d_gene: TRBD2; j_gene: TRBJ2-5; v_gene: TRBV12-3/TRBV12-4; abundance: NA; CDR3nt: TGTGCCAGCAGTTGGACTAGCGGGGGAGGGGAGACCCAGTACTTC; CDR3aa: CASSWTSGGGETQYF
d_gene: NA; j_gene: TRBJ2-7; v_gene: TRBV25-1; abundance: few; CDR3nt: TGTGCCAGCAGTGAATATATTCTCGGGACAAGGCTGGGGCAGTACTTC; CDR3aa: CASSEYILGTRLGQYF
d_gene: NA; j_gene: TRBJ2-2; v_gene: TRBV24-1; abundance: NA; CDR3nt: TGTGCCACTCGACACCTAAACACCGGGGAGCTGTTTTTT; CDR3aa: CATRHLNTGELFF
d_gene: NA; j_gene: TRBJ2-1; v_gene: TRBV6-2/TRBV6-3; abundance: NA; CDR3nt: TGTGCCAGCACTGACCGGGAAAAGCAGTTCTTC; CDR3aa: CASTDREKQFF
d_gene: TRBD1; j_gene: TRBJ2-1; v_gene: TRBV25-1; abundance: few; CDR3nt: TGTGCCAGCACCCAGACAGGGTTGAATGAGCAGTTCTTC; CDR3aa: CASTQTGLNEQFF